The 3 T cell receptor beta chains below come from one sample, sequenced in a study of shared clonotypes between healthy human individuals. Naive CD8 cells were CD45RO-negative, positively selected for CCR7, excluding terminally differentiated effector memory CD45RA+ cells. The repertoire was sequenced with immunoSEQ multiplex PCR; TCRdb's copy has only in-frame clones and lacks some. The sample gives about 2.1 million clones, just over 90% of which show up once; 1.7% is in the top ten. Material: naive CD8+ T cells from PBMCs. These receptors came from a man between 18 and 29 years old in good health. Some clones in this sample may be carry-over from other donors' samples.

The chain couples TRBV5-4 to TRBJ1-1; D uncertain. Trimming took off 0 bases at V and 4 bases at J, with 16 bases between the two ends. The length of the CDR3 is 16 residues. Germline loops: CDR1 SGHNT, CDR2 YYREEE (reference sequence). CDR3 amino acids: CASSLDPSGSRTEAFF. DNA for the CDR3: TGTGCCAGCAGCTTGGATCCTTCCGGGTCCCGCACTGAAGCTTTCTTT.

The chain links TRBV19 to TRBJ2-3; 16 nucleotides align to TRBD2. The CDR3 is 19 residues long. J was trimmed by 2 bases and V by 7 bases; bases with no gene match: 12. CDR1 and CDR2 (germline): LNHDA, SQIVND (reference sequence). The CDR3 protein is CASTPGLAGGIGYTDTQYF. The CDR3 nucleotides read TGTGCCAGTACCCCGGGACTAGCGGGAGGGATCGGCTACACAGATACGCAGTATTTT. Based on the CDR3 plus reference TRBV19 and TRBJ2-3, the full variable domain is DGGITQSPKYLFRKEGQNVTLSCEQNLNHDAMYWYRQDPGQGLRLIYYSQIVNDFQKGDIAEGYSVSREKKESFPLTVTSAQKNPTAFYLCASTPGLAGGIGYTDTQYFGPGTRLTVL.

The V call is TRBV4-3, the J call TRBJ2-6, with a weak D call TRBD1 (5 bases). The CDR3 extends over 19 amino acids. V lost 0 bases, J lost 0 bases, and 15 bases lay in between. CDR1 LGHNA and CDR2 YSLEER come from the germline V gene. DNA of the CDR3: TGCGCCAGCAGCCAAGATCAGGGCTATATAGTCTCTGGGGCCAACGTCCTGACTTTC. Translating gives CASSQDQGYIVSGANVLTF.